The 13 T cell receptor beta chains below were found in one sample sequenced in a study of Ad26.COV2.S vaccination and SARS-CoV-2 variants. Libraries were prepared by immunoSEQ multiplex PCR; TCRdb keeps only in-frame clonotypes and omits some of them. The sample carries roughly 300,000 clones, about 88% recorded once. Treatment denoted: 15 to 20 received Ad26.COV2.S at low or high dose, single or two shots; roughly five received placebo; per-sample allocation not given. The samples date from day 63 after the first vaccine or placebo injection. This sample comprised peripheral blood, obtained in a trial of Ad26.COV2.S vaccine versus placebo. The receptor set was obtained from a person aged 18-60 years who received the Ad26.COV2.S COVID-19 vaccine or a placebo.

The chain carries TRBV27 and TRBJ2-7; TRBD1 matches at 10 bases. CDR1 is MNHEY, CDR2 SMNVEV, per germline (reference sequence). Unmatched junction bases numbered 10, after V lost 5 bases and J lost 0 bases. The CDR3 runs 17 residues. CDR3 region: CASSPPSRTGGSYEQYF. The CDR3, as DNA: TGTGCCAGCAGTCCACCCTCCAGGACAGGGGGCTCCTACGAGCAGTACTTC.

The rearrangement uses TRBV21-1 and TRBJ1-1; the DNA was not compared with TRBD1, the D call given in the table. TRBV21-1 is designated a pseudogene. CDR3 length equals 19 residues. CDR3 nucleotides: TGTGCCAGCAGCAAACTCCACAGGGGGCGAGGGTGGGTGAACACTGAAGCTTTCTTT. Translation: CASSKLHRGRGWVNTEAFF.

Concerning this clone itself: In the same sample, other DNA sequences code for this CDR3. The chain joins TRBV7-2 to TRBJ1-2, with D maybe TRBD1 (6 bases). The CDR3 totals 14 residues. Germline CDR1 is SGHTA and CDR2 is FQGNSA. Deletions cut 4 bases from V and 0 bases from J, with 9 bases between. CDR3 protein: CASSSQGTNYGYTF. The CDR3 nucleotides are TGTGCCAGCAGCTCACAGGGTACTAACTATGGCTACACCTTC.

J is TRBJ2-7 and V is TRBV6-5; D is undetermined. V dropped 0 bases and J dropped 3 bases, with 12 bases sitting between them. The CDR3 is 15 residues long. Per the germline V gene, CDR1 is MNHEY and CDR2 is SVGAGI. The DNA for the CDR3 is TGTGCCAGCAGTTACTCCCGGGTCTCTAACTACGAGCAGTACTTC. Protein product: CASSYSRVSNYEQYF.

The chain combines TRBV7-6 with TRBJ2-2; 7 bases map to TRBD2. CDR3 length: 16 residues. With 5 bases clipped from V and 7 bases from J, the junction kept 13 bases outside the gene matches. Germline CDR1 and CDR2: SGHVS and FNYEAQ. This CDR3 is CASSSTGTGGGGELFF. The CDR3 region has the DNA TGTGCCAGCAGCAGTACCGGGACGGGAGGTGGCGGGGAGCTGTTTTTT.

The chain joins TRBV24-1 to TRBJ2-3; no clear D gene. CDR3 length: 13 amino acids. Trimming removed 4 bases at V and 6 bases at J, with 10 bases between. Germline values: CDR1 KGHDR, CDR2 SFDVKD. DNA of the CDR3: TGTGCCACCAGTGACCTTAACGGGGATACGCAGTATTTT. Amino acid sequence: CATSDLNGDTQYF.

The CDR3 nucleotides read TGTGCCAGCAGCCAAGGAGACAGGGCACTTTCCTACGAGCAGTACTTC. Its translation: CASSQGDRALSYEQYF. The rearrangement links TRBV14 to TRBJ2-7; 7 nucleotides match TRBD1. V was pared by 1 base and J by 1 base, with 7 bases of the junction left unmatched. The length of the CDR3 is 16 residues. CDR1 and CDR2 (germline): SGHDN, FVKESK.

V usage is TRBV6-4 and J usage is TRBJ2-1, with 12 bases lining up with TRBD2. The V segment lost 3 bases and the J segment 5 bases; nucleotides outside the gene matches: 2. The CDR3 is 15 amino acids. Per the germline V gene, CDR1 is MRHNA and CDR2 is SNTAGT. The CDR3 loop reads CASSELAGGDNEQFF. CDR3 nucleotide sequence: TGTGCCAGCAGTGAACTAGCGGGAGGAGACAATGAGCAGTTCTTC.

In this sample, this clone turned up a few times. This sequence joins TRBV6-1 and TRBJ1-3; D uncertain. Germline V CDR1 and CDR2: MNHNS, SASEGT. Trimming left V 0 bases short and J 2 bases short, with 5 bases between. The CDR3 runs 14 residues. The CDR3 DNA reads TGTGCCAGCAGTGAAGCGGACGCTGGAAACACCATATATTTT. This sequence encodes CASSEADAGNTIYF.

The CDR3 reads CASSLTFGELSSGANVLTF. For the CDR3, the DNA is TGTGCCAGCTCACTAACCTTCGGGGAATTGTCTTCTGGGGCCAACGTCCTGACTTTC. The chain links TRBV18 to TRBJ2-6; tentatively, D is TRBD2 (5 bases). CDR1 and CDR2 (germline): KGHSH, LQKENI. Trimming removed 4 bases at V and 1 base at J, with 20 bases between. CDR3 size: 19 residues. The whole variable domain, remainder taken from reference TRBV18 and TRBJ2-6, is NAGVMQNPRHLVRRRGQEARLRCSPMKGHSHVYWYRQLPEEGLKFMVYLQKENIIDESGMPKERFSAEFPKEGPSILRIQQVVRGDSAAYFCASSLTFGELSSGANVLTFGAGSRLTVL.

Here the CDR3 reads CASSLIELGLEFF. The CDR3 DNA follows: TGTGCCAGCAGTTTAATAGAATTGGGGTTGGAGTTCTTC. This chain uses TRBV28 with TRBJ2-1; no clear D gene. V was trimmed by 2 bases and J by 14 bases, leaving 16 bases between them. The CDR3 length is 13 residues. Germline-derived CDR1 and CDR2 are MDHEN and SYDVKM.

J is TRBJ1-2 and V is TRBV4-1; TRBD1 is a possible D gene (5 bases). This CDR3 has 16 amino acids. The germline CDR1 and CDR2 sequences are MGHRA and YSYEKL. V was shortened by 0 bases and J by 8 bases, with 19 bases between the two germline ends. CDR3 coding DNA: TGCGCCAGCAGCCAAGAAAGGGCAGGGCCAATGGGAGGCTACACCTTC. Its protein product is CASSQERAGPMGGYTF.

The rearrangement uses TRBV2 and TRBJ1-5; a weak D match, TRBD1 (5 bases). The CDR3 has 14 amino acids. Trimming shortened V by 5 bases and J by 3 bases, and 11 bases separated the two germline ends. CDR1 is SNHLY, CDR2 FYNNEI, per germline. CDR3 amino acids: CASSKGSPNQPQHF. In nucleotides, the CDR3 is TGTGCCAGCAGTAAGGGGTCACCCAATCAGCCCCAGCATTTT.